The T cell receptor beta chain described here comes from a study of Ad26.COV2.S vaccination and SARS-CoV-2 variants. Notes on the study in general: Once vaccination had occurred, spike-specific CD8+ and CD4+ T cell responses reportedly showed substantial breadth.

Comment on this clone: The antigen remains unidentified.

Germline V CDR1 and CDR2: SEHNR, FQNEAQ (reference sequence). The CDR3 covers 15 residues. Trimming cost V 4 bases and J 1 base, with 13 bases left between them. Sequenced by immunoSEQ multiplex PCR; TCRdb stores in-frame clones only, minus some. The sample includes about 350,000 clones, roughly 94% of them seen just once. Sequenced here: peripheral blood, sampled after recovery from COVID-19. The chain has TRBV7-9 and TRBJ1-1; no definite D call. The receptor's source is a human donor who had recovered from COVID-19. The CDR3 DNA sequence: TGTGCCAGCAGCTCCGGTGACCAATCGAACACTGAAGCTTTCTTT. As protein: CASSSGDQSNTEAFF.